This note documents a single T cell receptor beta chain sequence. This entry is derived from a study of technical replicates of blood from a few donors. The protocol was immunoSEQ multiplex PCR, while the TCRdb copy is restricted to in-frame clones and leaves out a portion. The sample holds approximately 80,000 clones, roughly 98% seen once. The CDR3 totals 16 residues. CDR1 is MGHRA and CDR2 is YSYEKL in the germline V gene. The V and J ends lost 0 bases and 8 bases respectively, with 19 bases between them. The chain combines TRBV4-1 with TRBJ1-2; D is undetermined. The sample comprised T cells isolated from PBMCs. This sequence was found in a human donor in good health. In nucleotides, the CDR3 is TGCGCCAGCAGCCAAGATCGTTGGGATTCGGGGTACGGCTACACCTTC. Translating it yields CASSQDRWDSGYGYTF.